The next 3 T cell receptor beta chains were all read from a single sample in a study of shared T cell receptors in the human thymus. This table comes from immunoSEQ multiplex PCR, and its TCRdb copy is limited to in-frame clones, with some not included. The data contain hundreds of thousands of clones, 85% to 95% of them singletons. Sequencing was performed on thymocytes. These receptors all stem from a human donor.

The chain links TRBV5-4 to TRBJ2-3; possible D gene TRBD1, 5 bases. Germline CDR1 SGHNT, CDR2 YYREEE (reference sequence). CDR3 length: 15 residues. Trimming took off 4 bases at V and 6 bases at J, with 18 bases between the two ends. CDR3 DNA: TGTGCCAGCAGCCACCAGGGTGTGACCCCCGATACGCAGTATTTT. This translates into CASSHQGVTPDTQYF.

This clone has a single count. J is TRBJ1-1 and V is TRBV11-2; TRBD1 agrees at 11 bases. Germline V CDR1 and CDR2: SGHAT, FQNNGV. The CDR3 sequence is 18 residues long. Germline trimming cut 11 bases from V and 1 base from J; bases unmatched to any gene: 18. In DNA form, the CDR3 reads TGTGCCTTGAGTGGGACAGGGGGGGGTGCGACGACGAACACTGAAGCTTTCTTT. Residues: CALSGTGGGATTNTEAFF.

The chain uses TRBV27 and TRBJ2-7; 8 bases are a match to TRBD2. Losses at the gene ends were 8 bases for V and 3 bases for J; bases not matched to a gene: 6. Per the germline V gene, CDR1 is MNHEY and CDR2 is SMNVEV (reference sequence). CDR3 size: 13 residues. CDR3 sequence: CASVLAGRYEQYF. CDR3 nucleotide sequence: TGTGCCAGCGTTCTAGCGGGCCGCTACGAGCAGTACTTC.